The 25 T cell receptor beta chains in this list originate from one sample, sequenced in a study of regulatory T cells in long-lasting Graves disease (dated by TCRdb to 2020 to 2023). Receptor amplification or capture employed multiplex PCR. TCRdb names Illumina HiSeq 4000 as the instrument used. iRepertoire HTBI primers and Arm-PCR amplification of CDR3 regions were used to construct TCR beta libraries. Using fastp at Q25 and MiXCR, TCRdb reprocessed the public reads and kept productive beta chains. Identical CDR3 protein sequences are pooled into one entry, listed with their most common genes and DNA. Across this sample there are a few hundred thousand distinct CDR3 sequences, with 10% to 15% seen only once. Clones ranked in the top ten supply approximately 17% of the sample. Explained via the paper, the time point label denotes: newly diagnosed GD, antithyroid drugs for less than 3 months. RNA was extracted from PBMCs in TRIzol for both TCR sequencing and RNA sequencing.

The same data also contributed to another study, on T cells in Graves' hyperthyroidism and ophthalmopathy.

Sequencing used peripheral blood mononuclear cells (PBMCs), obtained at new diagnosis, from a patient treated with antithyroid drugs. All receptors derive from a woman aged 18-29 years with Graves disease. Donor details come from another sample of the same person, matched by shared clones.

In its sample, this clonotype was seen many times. The CDR3 is CASRLSSYNEQFF. In DNA, the CDR3 is TGTGCCAGCAGACTGAGCTCCTACAATGAGCAGTTCTTC. The V and J genes are TRBV6-1 and TRBJ2-1; D unresolved. Germline CDR1 reads MNHNS; CDR2 reads SASEGT. V was clipped by 6 bases and J by 0 bases, with 6 bases between them. The CDR3 covers 13 residues.

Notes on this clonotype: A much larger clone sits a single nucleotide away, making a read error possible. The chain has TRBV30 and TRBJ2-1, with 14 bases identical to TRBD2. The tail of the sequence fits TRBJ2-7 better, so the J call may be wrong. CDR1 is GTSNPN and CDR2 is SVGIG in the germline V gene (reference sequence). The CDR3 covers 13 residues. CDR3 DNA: TGTGCCTGGGGGACTAGCGGGAGCTACGAGCAGTACGTC. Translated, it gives CAWGTSGSYEQYV.

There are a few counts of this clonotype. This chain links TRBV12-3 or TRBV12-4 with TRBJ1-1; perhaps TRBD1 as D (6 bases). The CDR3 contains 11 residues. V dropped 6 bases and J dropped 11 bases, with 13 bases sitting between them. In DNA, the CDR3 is TGTGCCAGCAGACGGACAGCCGGGGCTTTCTTT. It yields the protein CASRRTAGAFF.

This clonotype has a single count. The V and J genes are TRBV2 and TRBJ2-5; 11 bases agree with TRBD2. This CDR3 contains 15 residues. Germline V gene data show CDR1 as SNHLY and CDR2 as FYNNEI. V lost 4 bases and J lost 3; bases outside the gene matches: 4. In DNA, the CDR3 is TGTGCCAGCAGTGTTTTTAGCGGGGGGGAAGAGACCCAGTACTTC. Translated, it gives CASSVFSGGEETQYF.

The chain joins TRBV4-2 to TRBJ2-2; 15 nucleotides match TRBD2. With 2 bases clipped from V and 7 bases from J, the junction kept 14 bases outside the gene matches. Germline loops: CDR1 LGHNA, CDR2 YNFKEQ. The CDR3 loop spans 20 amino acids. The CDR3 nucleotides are TGTGCCAGCAGCCAAATTTTTCCGGGACTAGCGGGGGGAAAAATCGGGGAGCTGTTTTTT. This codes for CASSQIFPGLAGGKIGELFF.

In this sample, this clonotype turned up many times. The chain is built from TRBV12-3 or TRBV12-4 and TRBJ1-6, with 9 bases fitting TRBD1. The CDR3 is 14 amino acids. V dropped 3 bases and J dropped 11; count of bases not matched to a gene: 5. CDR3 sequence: CASSFRQGGTPLHF. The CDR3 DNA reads TGTGCCAGCAGTTTCAGACAGGGGGGAACACCCCTCCACTTT.

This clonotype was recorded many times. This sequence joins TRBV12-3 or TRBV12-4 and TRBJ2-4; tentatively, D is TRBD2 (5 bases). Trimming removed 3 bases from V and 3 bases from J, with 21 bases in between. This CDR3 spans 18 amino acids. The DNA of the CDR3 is TGTGCCAGCAGTTTTGGCCAGGTGAAACCCCGGGACAAAAACATTCAGTACTTC. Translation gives CASSFGQVKPRDKNIQYF.

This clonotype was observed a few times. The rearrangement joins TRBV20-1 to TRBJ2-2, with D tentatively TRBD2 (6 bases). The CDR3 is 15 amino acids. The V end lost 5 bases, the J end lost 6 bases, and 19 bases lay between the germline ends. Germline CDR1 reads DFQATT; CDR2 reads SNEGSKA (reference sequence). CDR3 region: CSAEGARGSPGELFF. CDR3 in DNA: TGCAGTGCTGAGGGTGCTCGGGGGAGCCCCGGGGAGCTGTTTTTT.

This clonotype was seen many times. The CDR3 here is CASTSPAGQTEYEQYF. For the CDR3, the DNA is TGTGCCAGCACCTCCCCGGCAGGGCAGACTGAATACGAGCAGTACTTC. The rearrangement joins TRBV28 to TRBJ2-7, with a tentative D call TRBD1 (5 bases). The CDR3 contains 16 residues. Germline loops: CDR1 MDHEN, CDR2 SYDVKM. The V and J ends lost 7 bases and 4 bases respectively, with 23 bases between them.

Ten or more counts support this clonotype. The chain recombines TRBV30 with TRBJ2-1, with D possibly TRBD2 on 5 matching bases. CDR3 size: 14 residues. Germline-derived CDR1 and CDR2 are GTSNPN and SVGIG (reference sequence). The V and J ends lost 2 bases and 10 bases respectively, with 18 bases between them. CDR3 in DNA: TGTGCCTGGAGTCCCTGGACCAGCCCGGGGGAGCAGTTCTTC. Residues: CAWSPWTSPGEQFF.

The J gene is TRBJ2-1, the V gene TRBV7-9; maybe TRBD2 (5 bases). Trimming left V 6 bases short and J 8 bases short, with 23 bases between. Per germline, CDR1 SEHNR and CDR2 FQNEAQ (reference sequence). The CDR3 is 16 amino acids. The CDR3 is CASSYLNMSGFHEQFF. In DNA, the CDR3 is TGTGCCAGCAGTTATCTTAATATGAGCGGATTCCATGAGCAGTTCTTC.

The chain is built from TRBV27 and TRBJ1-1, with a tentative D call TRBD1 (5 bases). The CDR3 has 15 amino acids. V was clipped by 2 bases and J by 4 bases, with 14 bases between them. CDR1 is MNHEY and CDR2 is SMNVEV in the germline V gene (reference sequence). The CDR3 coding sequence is TGTGCCAGCAGTTTAGGAGTAGGGGTCGGCACTGAAGCTTTCTTT. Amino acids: CASSLGVGVGTEAFF.

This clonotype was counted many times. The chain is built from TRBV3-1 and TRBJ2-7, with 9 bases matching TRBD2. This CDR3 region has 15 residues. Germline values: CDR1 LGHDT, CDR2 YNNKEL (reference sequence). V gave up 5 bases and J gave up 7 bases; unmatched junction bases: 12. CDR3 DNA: TGTGCCAGCAGCGACGGATTCGCGGGAGGGAGTGAGCAGTACTTC. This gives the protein CASSDGFAGGSEQYF.

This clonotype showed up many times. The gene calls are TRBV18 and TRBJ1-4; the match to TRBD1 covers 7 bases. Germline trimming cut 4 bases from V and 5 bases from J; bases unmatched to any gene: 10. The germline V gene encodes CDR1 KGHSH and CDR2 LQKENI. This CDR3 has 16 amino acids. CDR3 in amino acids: CASSQMGQTENEKLFF. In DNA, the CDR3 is TGTGCCAGCTCACAGATGGGACAGACAGAGAATGAAAAACTGTTTTTT. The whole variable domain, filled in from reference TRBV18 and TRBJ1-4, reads NAGVMQNPRHLVRRRGQEARLRCSPMKGHSHVYWYRQLPEEGLKFMVYLQKENIIDESGMPKERFSAEFPKEGPSILRIQQVVRGDSAAYFCASSQMGQTENEKLFFGSGTQLSVL.

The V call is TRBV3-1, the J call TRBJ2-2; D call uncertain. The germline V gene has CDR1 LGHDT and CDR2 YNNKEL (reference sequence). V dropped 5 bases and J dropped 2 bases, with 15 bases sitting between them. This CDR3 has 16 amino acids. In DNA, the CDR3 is TGTGCCAGCAGCACTCCCCCGATGGGCAACACCGGGGAGCTGTTTTTT. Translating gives CASSTPPMGNTGELFF. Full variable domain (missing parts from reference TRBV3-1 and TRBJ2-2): DTAVSQTPKYLVTQMGNDKSIKCEQNLGHDTMYWYKQDSKKFLKIMFSYNNKELIINETVPNRFSPKSPDKAHLNLHINSLELGDSAVYFCASSTPPMGNTGELFFGEGSRLTVL.

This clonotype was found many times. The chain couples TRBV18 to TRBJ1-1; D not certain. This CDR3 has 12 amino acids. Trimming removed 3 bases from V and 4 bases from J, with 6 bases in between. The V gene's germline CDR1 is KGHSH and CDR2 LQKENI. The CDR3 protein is CASSPAGTEAFF. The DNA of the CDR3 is TGTGCCAGCTCACCGGCGGGCACTGAAGCTTTCTTT. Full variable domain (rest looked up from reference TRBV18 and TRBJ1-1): NAGVMQNPRHLVRRRGQEARLRCSPMKGHSHVYWYRQLPEEGLKFMVYLQKENIIDESGMPKERFSAEFPKEGPSILRIQQVVRGDSAAYFCASSPAGTEAFFGQGTRLTVV.

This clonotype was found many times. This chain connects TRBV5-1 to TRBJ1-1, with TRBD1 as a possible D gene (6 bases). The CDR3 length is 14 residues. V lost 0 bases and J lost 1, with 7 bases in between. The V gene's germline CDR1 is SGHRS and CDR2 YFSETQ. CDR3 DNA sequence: TGCGCCAGCAGCTTGGAGGGGGAGAACACTGAAGCTTTCTTT. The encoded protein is CASSLEGENTEAFF.

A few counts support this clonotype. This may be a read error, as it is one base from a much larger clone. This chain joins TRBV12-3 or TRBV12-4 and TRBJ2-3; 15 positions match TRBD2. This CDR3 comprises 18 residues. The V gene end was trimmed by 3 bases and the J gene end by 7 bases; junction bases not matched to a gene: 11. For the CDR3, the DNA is TGTGCCAGCAGTTTCAGGACTAGCGGGAGGGCCAGAACAAATACGCAGTATTTT. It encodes CASSFRTSGRARTNTQYF.

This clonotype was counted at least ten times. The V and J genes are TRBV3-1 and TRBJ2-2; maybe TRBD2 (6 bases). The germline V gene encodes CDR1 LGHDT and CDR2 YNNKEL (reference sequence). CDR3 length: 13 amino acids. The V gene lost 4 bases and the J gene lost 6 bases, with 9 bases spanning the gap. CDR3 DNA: TGTGCCAGCAGCCCGCGACTAGCCGGGGAGCTGTTTTTT. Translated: CASSPRLAGELFF.

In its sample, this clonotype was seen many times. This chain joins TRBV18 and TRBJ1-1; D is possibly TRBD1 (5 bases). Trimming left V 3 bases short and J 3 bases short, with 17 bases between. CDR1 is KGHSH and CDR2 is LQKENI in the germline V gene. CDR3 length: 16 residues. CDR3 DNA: TGTGCCAGCTCACCCGCTAGGAGGGGCTTGTACACTGAAGCTTTCTTT. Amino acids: CASSPARRGLYTEAFF.

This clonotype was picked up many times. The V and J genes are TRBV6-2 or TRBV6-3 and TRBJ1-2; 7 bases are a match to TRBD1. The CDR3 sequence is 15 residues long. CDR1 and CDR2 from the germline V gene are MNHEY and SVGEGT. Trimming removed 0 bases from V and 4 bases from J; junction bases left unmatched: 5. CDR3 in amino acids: CASSYSWQGGYGYTF. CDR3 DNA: TGTGCCAGCAGTTACTCGTGGCAGGGGGGCTATGGCTACACCTTC.

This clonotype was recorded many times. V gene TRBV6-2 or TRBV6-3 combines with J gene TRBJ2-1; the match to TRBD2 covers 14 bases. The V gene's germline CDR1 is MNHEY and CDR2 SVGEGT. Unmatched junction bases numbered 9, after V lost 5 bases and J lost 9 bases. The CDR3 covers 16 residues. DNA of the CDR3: TGTGCCAGCAGTGCGGGACTAGCGGGAGATCTTGGTGAGCAGTTCTTC. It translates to CASSAGLAGDLGEQFF.

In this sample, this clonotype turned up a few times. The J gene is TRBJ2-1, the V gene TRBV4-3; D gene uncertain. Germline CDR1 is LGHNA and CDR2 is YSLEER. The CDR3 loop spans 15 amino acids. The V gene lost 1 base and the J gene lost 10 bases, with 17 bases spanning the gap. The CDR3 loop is CASSQVAELHREQFF. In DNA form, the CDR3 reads TGCGCCAGCAGCCAAGTGGCGGAACTGCACCGAGAGCAGTTCTTC.

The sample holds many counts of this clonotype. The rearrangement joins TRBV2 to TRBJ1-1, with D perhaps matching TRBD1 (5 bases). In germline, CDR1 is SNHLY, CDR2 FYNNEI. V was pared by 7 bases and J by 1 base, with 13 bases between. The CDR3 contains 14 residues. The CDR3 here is CASTRADENTEAFF. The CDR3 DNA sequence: TGTGCCAGCACCAGGGCAGACGAGAACACTGAAGCTTTCTTT.

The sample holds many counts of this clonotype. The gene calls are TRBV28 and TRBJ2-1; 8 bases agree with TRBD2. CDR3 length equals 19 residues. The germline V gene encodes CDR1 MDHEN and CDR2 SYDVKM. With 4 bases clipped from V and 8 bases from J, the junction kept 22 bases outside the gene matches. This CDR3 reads CASSSPGETGLVVLDEQFF. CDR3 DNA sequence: TGTGCCAGCAGTTCCCCCGGGGAAACGGGACTAGTAGTTCTCGATGAGCAGTTCTTC. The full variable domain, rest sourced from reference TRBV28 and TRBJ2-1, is DVKVTQSSRYLVKRTGEKVFLECVQDMDHENMFWYRQDPGLGLRLIYFSYDVKMKEKGDIPEGYSVSREKKERFSLILESASTNQTSMYLCASSSPGETGLVVLDEQFFGPGTRLTVL.